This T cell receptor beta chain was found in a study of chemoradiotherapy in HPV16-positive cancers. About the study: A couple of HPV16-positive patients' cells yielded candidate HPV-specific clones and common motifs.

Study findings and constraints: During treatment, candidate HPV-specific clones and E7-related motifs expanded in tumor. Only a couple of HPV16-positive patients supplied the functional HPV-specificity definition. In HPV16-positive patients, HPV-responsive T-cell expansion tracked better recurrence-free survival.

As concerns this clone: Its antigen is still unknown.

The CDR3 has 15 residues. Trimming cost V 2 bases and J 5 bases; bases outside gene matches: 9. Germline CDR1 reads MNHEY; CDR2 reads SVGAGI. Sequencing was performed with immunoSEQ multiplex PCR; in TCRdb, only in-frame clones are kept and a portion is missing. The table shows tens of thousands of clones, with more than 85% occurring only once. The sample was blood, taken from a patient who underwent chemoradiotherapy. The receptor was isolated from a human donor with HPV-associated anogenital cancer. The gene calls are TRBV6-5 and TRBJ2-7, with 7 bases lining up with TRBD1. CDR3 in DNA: TGTGCCAGCAGTTACACCCGACAGGGTCGGCACGAGCAGTACTTC. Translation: CASSYTRQGRHEQYF.